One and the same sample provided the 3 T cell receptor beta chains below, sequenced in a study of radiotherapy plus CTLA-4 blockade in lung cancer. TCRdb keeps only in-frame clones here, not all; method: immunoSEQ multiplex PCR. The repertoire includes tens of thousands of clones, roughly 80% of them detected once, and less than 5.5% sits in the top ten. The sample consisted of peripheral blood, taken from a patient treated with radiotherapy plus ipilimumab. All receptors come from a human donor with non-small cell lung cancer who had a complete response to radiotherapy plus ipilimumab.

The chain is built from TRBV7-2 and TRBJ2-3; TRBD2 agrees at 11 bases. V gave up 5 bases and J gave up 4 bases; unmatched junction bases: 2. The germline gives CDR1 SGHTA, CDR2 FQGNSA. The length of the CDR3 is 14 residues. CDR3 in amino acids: CASSALAGADTQYF. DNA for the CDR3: TGTGCCAGCAGCGCACTAGCGGGAGCAGATACGCAGTATTTT.

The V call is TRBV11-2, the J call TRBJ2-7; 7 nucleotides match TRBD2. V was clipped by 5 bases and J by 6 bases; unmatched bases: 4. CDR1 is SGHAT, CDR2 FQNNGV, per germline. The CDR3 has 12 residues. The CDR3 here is CASSLSGLEQYF. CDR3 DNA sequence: TGTGCCAGCAGCCTTAGCGGGCTCGAGCAGTACTTC.

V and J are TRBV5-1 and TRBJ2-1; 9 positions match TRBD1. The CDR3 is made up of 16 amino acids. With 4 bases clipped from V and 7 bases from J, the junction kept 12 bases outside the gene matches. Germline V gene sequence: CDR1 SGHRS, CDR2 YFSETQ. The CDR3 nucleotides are TGCGCCAGCAGCATAGAGGGACAGGGTGGGGGGAATGAGCAGTTCTTC. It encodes CASSIEGQGGGNEQFF.